This entry lists 7 T cell receptor beta chains sequenced from one sample in a study of beta chain features in type 1 diabetes. Every bit of the isolated RNA underwent reverse transcription, so sequencing read expressed TCRB transcripts. Libraries were prepared by immunoSEQ multiplex PCR; TCRdb keeps only in-frame clonotypes and omits some of them. Here the sample spans about 150,000 clones, over 8.5% being singletons. The sequencing sample was made of central memory CD4+ T cells from blood. The receptors come from a man between 18 and 29 years old in good health.

Only a few counts were recorded for this clone. The genes are TRBV30 and TRBJ2-3; D perhaps matches TRBD1 (5 bases). CDR1 and CDR2 (germline): GTSNPN, SVGIG (reference sequence). V was pared by 4 bases and J by 6 bases, with 20 bases between. The CDR3 length is 15 residues. As DNA, the CDR3 is TGTGCCTGGACCTTCACGACAGCCGGGTCGGATACGCAGTATTTT. This sequence encodes CAWTFTTAGSDTQYF.

This clone was seen a handful of times. This chain joins TRBV7-2 and TRBJ2-7; TRBD2 aligns across 9 bases. This CDR3 spans 15 amino acids. V was pared by 4 bases and J by 1 base, with 5 bases of the junction left unmatched. The germline V gene encodes CDR1 SGHTA and CDR2 FQGNSA. The CDR3 coding sequence is TGTGCCAGCAGCTCAGAAGCGGGGGGTTCCTACGAGCAGTACTTC. This codes for CASSSEAGGSYEQYF. The full variable domain, rest sourced from reference TRBV7-2 and TRBJ2-7, is GAGVSQSPSNKVTEKGKDVELRCDPISGHTALYWYRQSLGQGLEFLIYFQGNSAPDKSGLPSDRFSAERTGGSVSTLTIQRTQQEDSAVYLCASSSEAGGSYEQYFGPGTRLTVT.

The gene calls are TRBV5-6 and TRBJ1-1; maybe TRBD1 (6 bases). Trimming cost V 0 bases and J 7 bases, with 19 bases left between them. Germline loops: CDR1 SGHDT, CDR2 YYEEEE. CDR3 length: 16 residues. The CDR3 protein is CASSLALGRGEGEAFF. DNA for the CDR3: TGTGCCAGCAGCTTGGCTTTGGGCAGGGGAGAAGGTGAAGCTTTCTTT. The variable domain in full, with the rest retrieved from reference TRBV5-6 and TRBJ1-1, is DAGVTQSPTHLIKTRGQQVTLRCSPKSGHDTVSWYQQALGQGPQFIFQYYEEEERQRGNFPDRFSGHQFPNYSSELNVNALLLGDSALYLCASSLALGRGEGEAFFGQGTRLTVV.

The gene calls are TRBV7-9 and TRBJ2-4; D is unclear. The germline V gene has CDR1 SEHNR and CDR2 FQNEAQ (reference sequence). This CDR3 is 12 amino acids long. V lost 3 bases, J lost 6 bases, and 6 bases lay in between. The CDR3 coding sequence is TGTGCCAGCAGCTTTAAGGGAAACATTCAGTACTTC. Translation: CASSFKGNIQYF.

There are a few counts of this clone. J is TRBJ1-2 and V is TRBV9; the D gene is possibly TRBD1 (5 bases). This CDR3 has 12 amino acids. The V and J ends lost 7 bases and 7 bases respectively, with 14 bases between them. Germline V CDR1 and CDR2: SGDLS, YYNGEE. The CDR3 DNA follows: TGTGCCAGCGGAAAGGGGTTGGGTGGCTACACCTTC. It codes for CASGKGLGGYTF.

There are many counts of this clone. The rearrangement links TRBV29-1 to TRBJ1-1; the D gene is possibly TRBD1 (6 bases). Germline CDR1 SQVTM, CDR2 ANQGSEA. CDR3 size: 11 residues. The germline V and J ends were trimmed by 5 bases and 5 bases, with 9 bases remaining between them. The CDR3 bases are TGCAGCGTTTTAGGGGGAACTGAAGCTTTCTTT. Residues: CSVLGGTEAFF.

In this sample, this clone turned up a few times. Other DNA variants within this sample encode the same CDR3. The chain employs TRBV5-1 and TRBJ2-3; 8 bases line up with TRBD2. Germline V gene sequence: CDR1 SGHRS, CDR2 YFSETQ. The CDR3 contains 14 residues. Trimming took 2 bases from V and 1 from J; bases not matched to a gene: 0. The CDR3 DNA reads TGCGCCAGCAGCTTTAGCGGGGGCACAGATACGCAGTATTTT. Its protein is CASSFSGGTDTQYF.